The source of this T cell receptor beta chain is a study of OX40 agonist ivuxolimab in advanced cancers. Overall study context: Dose-escalation patients were diagnosed with hepatocellular carcinoma, melanoma, renal cell cancer or head and neck cancer.

As for this clone: As yet, its antigen is unknown.

Exclusion applied to patients with autoimmune disease history or systemic immunosuppression. Blood sampling took place at baseline, cycle 4 day 1, and cycle 7 day 1. TCRdb keeps only in-frame clones here, not all; method: immunoSEQ multiplex PCR. The profile shows 15,000 to 20,000 clones, roughly 84% of them singletons. Study-level findings and limits: CD4+ and CD8+ T cells in blood underwent clonal expansion by week 6 at 0.1 to 3.0 mg/kg.

CDR1 is LNHDA, CDR2 SQIVND, per germline (reference sequence). V lost 3 bases and J 3 bases, leaving 18 bases between the germline ends. This CDR3 region has 16 residues. The source of this sequence is an adult with an advanced solid tumor such as melanoma, head and neck, liver or kidney cancer. The V call is TRBV19, the J call TRBJ2-7; D possibly matches TRBD1 or TRBD2 (6 bases each). The material was CD4+ or CD8+ T cells sorted from blood, obtained in a trial of the OX40 agonist ivuxolimab. The CDR3 sequence: CASSMEGVGTYYEQYF. The CDR3 bases are TGTGCCAGTAGTATGGAGGGGGTTGGGACTTACTACGAGCAGTACTTC. The complete variable domain, with remaining parts taken from reference TRBV19 and TRBJ2-7, reads DGGITQSPKYLFRKEGQNVTLSCEQNLNHDAMYWYRQDPGQGLRLIYYSQIVNDFQKGDIAEGYSVSREKKESFPLTVTSAQKNPTAFYLCASSMEGVGTYYEQYFGPGTRLTVT.